Listed here are 28 T cell receptor beta chains from one sample, sequenced in a study of Ad26.COV2.S vaccination and SARS-CoV-2 variants. As to treatment: 15 to 20 received Ad26.COV2.S at low or high dose, single or two shots; about 5 received placebo; per-sample allocation not given. Sample collection was performed on day 63 after the first vaccine or placebo injection. Method: immunoSEQ multiplex PCR; TCRdb's copy keeps in-frame clones and lacks some. The sample records about 460,000 clones, roughly 87% being singletons. This sample comprised peripheral blood, obtained in a trial of Ad26.COV2.S vaccine versus placebo. These receptors all come from a person between 18 and 60 years old who received the Ad26.COV2.S COVID-19 vaccine or a placebo.

Concerning this clone: Within the sample, other DNA sequences also encode this same CDR3. The chain has TRBV5-1 and TRBJ2-1; D gene unclear. The CDR3 sequence is 14 residues long. CDR1 and CDR2 (germline): SGHRS, YFSETQ. V lost 2 bases to trimming and J lost 0 bases, with 6 bases between them. CDR3: CASSFGNSYNEQFF. The CDR3 DNA reads as TGCGCCAGCAGCTTTGGTAACTCCTACAATGAGCAGTTCTTC.

This clone was detected only once. This chain links TRBV4-1 with TRBJ2-1; possibly TRBD2 for D (6 bases). V lost 3 bases and J lost 6, with 21 bases in between. This CDR3 is built from 17 residues. Germline lookup yields CDR1 MGHRA and CDR2 YSYEKL. DNA for the CDR3: TGCGCCAGCAGCCACCCGTCGTCAGGACTACCCCTCAATGAGCAGTTCTTC. This encodes CASSHPSSGLPLNEQFF.

The genes are TRBV7-3 and TRBJ1-2, with TRBD1 matching 8 bases. The CDR3 loop spans 13 amino acids. In germline, CDR1 is SGHTA, CDR2 FQGTGA. V trimming: 2 bases; J trimming: 8 bases; junction bases outside the gene matches: 4. CDR3 sequence (DNA): TGTGCCAGCAGCTTAGCTGCAGGGGGCGGCTACACCTTC. It specifies CASSLAAGGGYTF.

The chain is built from TRBV5-5 and TRBJ1-2, with D uncertain. The CDR3 loop spans 13 amino acids. Trimming pared 0 bases from V and 6 bases from J, leaving 9 bases between. Germline values: CDR1 SGHKS, CDR2 YYEKEE (reference sequence). This CDR3 reads CASSLVAADGYTF. CDR3 nucleotides: TGTGCCAGCAGCTTGGTCGCAGCGGATGGCTACACCTTC.

J is TRBJ1-4 and V is TRBV6-1; 8 positions agree with TRBD1. Germline CDR1 MNHNS, CDR2 SASEGT. This CDR3 contains 18 residues. J was trimmed by 6 bases and V by 2 bases; bases with no gene match: 14. The CDR3 spells CASSEWDRFLYGDEKLFF. In nucleotides, the CDR3 is TGTGCCAGCAGTGAATGGGACAGGTTCTTATACGGGGATGAAAAACTGTTTTTT.

The V gene is TRBV25-1, the J gene TRBJ2-7, with 7 bases fitting TRBD1. V was clipped by 6 bases and J by 3 bases; unmatched bases: 8. Per germline, CDR1 MGHDK and CDR2 SYGVNS. This CDR3 comprises 14 residues. CDR3 sequence: CASSPGQSYYEQYF. CDR3 nucleotide sequence: TGTGCCAGCAGCCCGGGACAGTCCTACTACGAGCAGTACTTC.

The V gene is TRBV7-9, the J gene TRBJ1-1; 11 nucleotides match TRBD1. The CDR3 covers 16 residues. V trimming: 5 bases; J trimming: 3 bases; junction bases outside the gene matches: 8. Germline assignment: CDR1 SEHNR and CDR2 FQNEAQ (reference sequence). The CDR3 DNA follows: TGTGCCAGCAGCCAGGCTGGGACAGGGGGGGACACTGAAGCTTTCTTT. As protein: CASSQAGTGGDTEAFF.

The rearrangement links TRBV27 to TRBJ1-1; 8 bases align to TRBD1. The CDR3 has 16 amino acids. Germline trimming cut 4 bases from V and 4 bases from J; bases unmatched to any gene: 11. Germline V lookup: CDR1 MNHEY, CDR2 SMNVEV (reference sequence). The CDR3 spells CASSWDPGGGGTEAFF. DNA of the CDR3: TGTGCCAGCAGTTGGGACCCAGGGGGCGGCGGCACTGAAGCTTTCTTT.

The chain joins TRBV2 to TRBJ2-5; perhaps TRBD2 as D (5 bases). The CDR3 is made up of 14 amino acids. V was clipped by 6 bases and J by 0 bases, with 11 bases between them. Germline V gives CDR1 SNHLY, CDR2 FYNNEI. This CDR3 reads CASSDRGYQETQYF. As DNA, the CDR3 is TGTGCCAGCAGCGATCGGGGTTACCAAGAGACCCAGTACTTC.

This rearrangement joins TRBV30 to TRBJ1-1; maybe TRBD1 (5 bases). The V gene's germline CDR1 is GTSNPN and CDR2 SVGIG (reference sequence). Trimming took off 1 base at V and 6 bases at J, with 6 bases between the two ends. The CDR3 sequence is 11 residues long. The CDR3 coding sequence is TGTGCCTGGAGTGCCAGGGCTGAAGCTTTCTTT. Protein: CAWSARAEAFF.

This clone was seen at least ten times. The rearrangement links TRBV7-9 to TRBJ1-5, with no clear D. The ends were cut back, 1 base at V and 7 bases at J, with 8 bases in the middle. The germline gives CDR1 SEHNR, CDR2 FQNEAQ (reference sequence). The CDR3 loop spans 13 amino acids. CDR3 coding DNA: TGTGCCAGCAGCTTAGATGGAGTCCAGCCCCAGCATTTT. Amino acids: CASSLDGVQPQHF. The full variable domain, its missing parts supplied by reference TRBV7-9 and TRBJ1-5, is DTGVSQNPRHKITKRGQNVTFRCDPISEHNRLYWYRQTLGQGPEFLTYFQNEAQLEKSRLLSDRFSAERPKGSFSTLEIQRTEQGDSAMYLCASSLDGVQPQHFGDGTRLSIL.

The chain uses TRBV5-1 and TRBJ2-2; D is unclear. In germline, CDR1 is SGHRS, CDR2 YFSETQ. V lost 2 bases, J lost 5 bases, and 4 bases lay in between. The CDR3 length is 12 residues. The CDR3 sequence: CASSFGTGELFF. CDR3 nucleotides: TGCGCCAGCAGCTTCGGGACCGGGGAGCTGTTTTTT.

This chain connects TRBV3-1 (or the pseudogene TRBV3-2) to TRBJ2-5, with unresolved D. This CDR3 comprises 14 residues. The V gene lost 2 bases and the J gene lost 1 base, with 8 bases spanning the gap. Germline V lookup: CDR1 LGHDT, CDR2 YNNKEL (reference sequence). For the CDR3, the DNA is TGTGCCAGCAGCCAAAAGACATTCCAAGAGACCCAGTACTTC. Translation: CASSQKTFQETQYF.

The chain carries TRBV7-9 and TRBJ2-2; the D gene is possibly TRBD1 (5 bases). The CDR3 spans 12 residues. Germline lookup yields CDR1 SEHNR and CDR2 FQNEAQ (reference sequence). The V gene lost 5 bases and the J gene lost 8 bases, with 9 bases spanning the gap. The CDR3 is CASSRRVGELFF. The CDR3 DNA reads as TGTGCCAGCAGCCGCAGGGTTGGGGAGCTGTTTTTT.

The chain recombines TRBV13 with TRBJ2-3, with TRBD2 as a possible D gene (5 bases). This CDR3 has 14 residues. Germline V gene lookup returns CDR1 PRHDT and CDR2 FYEKMQ (reference sequence). V lost 5 bases, J lost 3 bases, and 12 bases lay in between. This CDR3 reads CASSAFSVTDTQYF. The CDR3 region has the DNA TGTGCCAGCAGCGCCTTTAGCGTTACAGATACGCAGTATTTT.

The chain is built from TRBV6-1 and TRBJ2-3; unclear D gene. Germline V gene sequence: CDR1 MNHNS, CDR2 SASEGT. This CDR3 contains 14 residues. Trimming removed 2 bases at V and 2 bases at J, with 8 bases between. The CDR3, as DNA: TGTGCCAGCAGTGAATCGGCTATCACAGATACGCAGTATTTT. Translation gives CASSESAITDTQYF.

This chain joins TRBV7-8 and TRBJ2-2, with D perhaps being TRBD1 or TRBD2 (5 bases each). CDR3 length: 15 residues. CDR1 is SGHVS and CDR2 is FQNEAQ in the germline V gene. The V end was cut by 6 bases, the J end by 4 bases, with 15 bases between. CDR3 sequence: CASRIRFGTTGELFF. The CDR3 nucleotides read TGTGCCAGCAGGATTAGATTTGGGACCACCGGGGAGCTGTTTTTT.

The rearrangement uses TRBV4-3 and TRBJ1-1; no firm D call. Germline V gene lookup returns CDR1 LGHNA and CDR2 YSLEER. The length of the CDR3 is 16 residues. V dropped 0 bases and J dropped 0 bases, with 11 bases sitting between them. The CDR3 DNA reads TGCGCCAGCAGCCAAGATACAATTGGGATGAACACTGAAGCTTTCTTT. Amino acid sequence: CASSQDTIGMNTEAFF.

This chain uses TRBV7-9 with TRBJ1-2; D is ambiguous. Per the germline V gene, CDR1 is SEHNR and CDR2 is FQNEAQ (reference sequence). The V end lost 0 bases, the J end lost 0 bases, and 8 bases lay between the germline ends. There are 15 residues in the CDR3. This CDR3 reads CASSLARGSNYGYTF. CDR3 DNA: TGTGCCAGCAGCTTAGCGCGCGGATCTAACTATGGCTACACCTTC.

Worth noting for this clone: Distinct nucleotide sequences in the sample also encode this CDR3. The rearrangement links TRBV11-2 to TRBJ1-4; TRBD1 matches at 7 bases. CDR3 length: 15 residues. Germline V CDR1 and CDR2: SGHAT, FQNNGV. J was trimmed by 4 bases and V by 1 base; bases with no gene match: 3. The CDR3 here is CASSLGDRDNEKLFF. The DNA for the CDR3 is TGTGCCAGCAGCTTAGGCGACAGGGATAATGAAAAACTGTTTTTT. The full variable domain, with the rest looked up from reference TRBV11-2 and TRBJ1-4, is EAGVAQSPRYKIIEKRQSVAFWCNPISGHATLYWYQQILGQGPKLLIQFQNNGVVDDSQLPKDRFSAERLKGVDSTLKIQPAKLEDSAVYLCASSLGDRDNEKLFFGSGTQLSVL.

This rearrangement joins TRBV11-2 to TRBJ2-2; TRBD1 aligns across 7 bases. V dropped 5 bases and J dropped 4; count of bases not matched to a gene: 10. Germline-derived CDR1 and CDR2 are SGHAT and FQNNGV. The CDR3 is made up of 16 amino acids. DNA of the CDR3: TGTGCCAGCAGCCCCGCTACCCCAGGGGGCACCGGGGAGCTGTTTTTT. The encoded protein is CASSPATPGGTGELFF.

The chain combines TRBV19 with TRBJ1-1; TRBD1 matches 11 bases. Losses at the gene ends were 7 bases for V and 7 bases for J; bases not matched to a gene: 8. CDR3 length equals 14 residues. Looked up from germline, CDR1 is LNHDA and CDR2 is SQIVND (reference sequence). The chain's CDR3 is CASMDRGRGIEAFF. The CDR3 bases are TGTGCCAGTATGGACAGGGGGCGCGGTATTGAAGCTTTCTTT.

This chain connects TRBV5-1 to TRBJ2-2; D gene ambiguous. The CDR3 length is 14 residues. V gave up 0 bases and J gave up 6 bases, with 9 bases separating them. Germline CDR1 SGHRS, CDR2 YFSETQ. Here the CDR3 reads CASSLASGPGELFF. The CDR3, as DNA: TGCGCCAGCAGCTTGGCCTCCGGGCCCGGGGAGCTGTTTTTT.

The chain couples TRBV27 to TRBJ2-1; a possible D gene is TRBD2 (5 bases). V lost 5 bases, J lost 7 bases, and 18 bases lay in between. The CDR3 has 15 amino acids. Per germline, CDR1 MNHEY and CDR2 SMNVEV (reference sequence). CDR3 coding DNA: TGTGCCAGCAGTCCGCGAGGGAATTTCGGGAATGAGCAGTTCTTC. Protein: CASSPRGNFGNEQFF.

This chain joins TRBV28 and TRBJ2-7; 8 bases map to TRBD2. J lost 3 bases, V lost 6 bases, and 7 bases had no gene match. The CDR3 runs to 14 residues. Germline CDR1 is MDHEN and CDR2 is SYDVKM. CDR3 in DNA: TGTGCCAGCAGACCGGGGAGCGGGGGCTACGAGCAGTACTTC. This translates into CASRPGSGGYEQYF.

A note on this clone: Other DNA sequences in this specimen translate into the identical CDR3. The chain has TRBV10-3 and TRBJ1-1, with 7 bases lining up with TRBD1. This CDR3 has 15 amino acids. Germline CDR1 is ENHRY and CDR2 is SYGVKD. With V trimmed by 2 bases and J by 1 base, 4 bases remained unmatched. The CDR3 nucleotides are TGTGCCATCAGTGAGGTTGGGACAGCGAACACTGAAGCTTTCTTT. Amino acids: CAISEVGTANTEAFF.

The rearrangement joins TRBV7-2 to TRBJ2-2; D assignment may be TRBD1 or TRBD2 (5 bases each). Germline V gives CDR1 SGHTA, CDR2 FQGNSA. V gave up 1 base and J gave up 6 bases, with 15 bases separating them. This CDR3 contains 16 residues. The CDR3 loop reads CASSLVAGTVPGELFF. The CDR3 DNA follows: TGTGCCAGCAGCTTAGTAGCAGGGACGGTTCCCGGGGAGCTGTTTTTT.

The genes are TRBV3-1 (or the pseudogene TRBV3-2) and TRBJ1-2; TRBD1 might be the D (5 bases). This CDR3 region has 14 residues. The V gene lost 1 base and the J gene lost 7 bases, with 13 bases spanning the gap. Germline V gene lookup returns CDR1 LGHDT and CDR2 YNNKEL (reference sequence). CDR3 loop: CASSQGGGAAGYTF. The CDR3 DNA is TGTGCCAGCAGCCAAGGCGGGGGAGCAGCTGGCTACACCTTC.